One sample yielded the 25 T cell receptor beta chains listed below, sequenced in a study of blood T cell repertoires in COVID-19. Clones were read by immunoSEQ multiplex PCR, and TCRdb kept only the in-frame ones, dropping some. Among roughly 180,000 clones listed, roughly three quarters were seen once. The material sequenced was peripheral blood. The receptors were sampled from a man between 60 and 75 years old with active or convalescent COVID-19.

The chain recombines TRBV24-1 with TRBJ2-1; 12 bases align to TRBD2. Germline V lookup: CDR1 KGHDR, CDR2 SFDVKD. The length of the CDR3 is 17 residues. The V and J ends lost 4 bases and 7 bases, in that order; junction bases with no gene match: 10. The CDR3: CATSELQSSGRGNEQFF. The CDR3 DNA follows: TGTGCCACCAGTGAACTCCAGTCTAGCGGGAGGGGGAATGAGCAGTTCTTC.

The gene calls are TRBV18 and TRBJ2-7; TRBD2 matches 13 bases. The CDR3 loop spans 14 amino acids. Germline V CDR1 and CDR2: KGHSH, LQKENI. The V gene end was trimmed by 5 bases and the J gene end by 9 bases; junction bases not matched to a gene: 7. The CDR3 bases are TGTGCCAGCTCATCTGGACTAGCGGGAGTTGGGCAGTACTTC. Residues: CASSSGLAGVGQYF. The whole variable domain, remainder taken from reference TRBV18 and TRBJ2-7, is NAGVMQNPRHLVRRRGQEARLRCSPMKGHSHVYWYRQLPEEGLKFMVYLQKENIIDESGMPKERFSAEFPKEGPSILRIQQVVRGDSAAYFCASSSGLAGVGQYFGPGTRLTVT.

This chain joins TRBV19 and TRBJ2-3, with D perhaps matching TRBD2 (6 bases). Trimming removed 6 bases at V and 9 bases at J, with 28 bases between. The CDR3 loop spans 17 amino acids. Per germline, CDR1 LNHDA and CDR2 SQIVND (reference sequence). CDR3 DNA: TGTGCCAGTAGCCAACCGGCCGGGGCCGGGAGATTGGCGACGCAGTATTTT. It specifies CASSQPAGAGRLATQYF. The complete variable domain, with remaining parts taken from reference TRBV19 and TRBJ2-3, reads DGGITQSPKYLFRKEGQNVTLSCEQNLNHDAMYWYRQDPGQGLRLIYYSQIVNDFQKGDIAEGYSVSREKKESFPLTVTSAQKNPTAFYLCASSQPAGAGRLATQYFGPGTRLTVL.

This clone is a singleton in its sample. The chain carries TRBV19 and TRBJ1-6; 7 bases are shared with TRBD1. Germline V gives CDR1 LNHDA, CDR2 SQIVND (reference sequence). With V trimmed by 3 bases and J by 7 bases, 3 bases remained unmatched. This CDR3 comprises 14 residues. The CDR3 reads CASSIQGGNSPLHF. Here the CDR3 DNA reads TGTGCCAGTAGTATTCAAGGGGGCAATTCACCCCTCCACTTT. The complete variable domain, with remaining parts taken from reference TRBV19 and TRBJ1-6, reads DGGITQSPKYLFRKEGQNVTLSCEQNLNHDAMYWYRQDPGQGLRLIYYSQIVNDFQKGDIAEGYSVSREKKESFPLTVTSAQKNPTAFYLCASSIQGGNSPLHFGNGTRLTVT.

The chain employs TRBV3-1 (or the pseudogene TRBV3-2) and TRBJ2-5; 7 positions agree with TRBD2. Trimming at V came to 5 bases and at J to 5 bases, leaving 11 bases not matched to a gene. Germline V CDR1 and CDR2: LGHDT, YNNKEL (reference sequence). The CDR3 totals 15 residues. CDR3 amino acids: CASSYQVGGGETQYF. CDR3 in DNA: TGTGCCAGCAGCTACCAGGTGGGGGGAGGGGAGACCCAGTACTTC.

The chain has TRBV7-2 and TRBJ2-1; possible D gene TRBD2, 6 bases. The V gene lost 5 bases and the J gene lost 0 bases, with 14 bases spanning the gap. Germline CDR1 reads SGHTA; CDR2 reads FQGNSA. The CDR3 has 16 amino acids. The CDR3 DNA reads as TGTGCCAGCAGCGGGCCCTCGCGGGGCTCCTACAATGAGCAGTTCTTC. Translation: CASSGPSRGSYNEQFF.

The chain recombines TRBV11-3 with TRBJ2-7; a possible D gene is TRBD1 (6 bases). Per germline, CDR1 SGHNT and CDR2 YENEEA. V lost 6 bases and J lost 4, with 10 bases in between. The CDR3 runs to 12 residues. As DNA, the CDR3 is TGTGCCAGCAGTTCAACAGGGTACGAGCAGTACTTC. Amino acids: CASSSTGYEQYF.

The chain has TRBV11-2 and TRBJ2-7; D perhaps matches TRBD2 (5 bases). Trimming took 3 bases from V and 0 from J, leaving 9 bases between them. CDR3 length equals 14 residues. Germline CDR1 SGHAT, CDR2 FQNNGV. CDR3 amino acids: CASSFTGSSYEQYF. CDR3 sequence (DNA): TGTGCCAGCAGCTTCACGGGATCCTCCTACGAGCAGTACTTC.

The gene calls are TRBV6-5 and TRBJ2-5; maybe TRBD1 (8 bases). Looked up from germline, CDR1 is MNHEY and CDR2 is SVGAGI. V was trimmed by 4 bases and J by 4 bases, leaving 13 bases between them. The CDR3 consists of 14 residues. The CDR3 reads CASSLTGGAETQYF. The DNA for the CDR3 is TGTGCCAGCAGTTTAACAGGGGGGGCAGAGACCCAGTACTTC.

Notes on this clone: A single base separates this from a much larger clone, so it may be a read error. Other DNA sequences in this specimen translate into the identical CDR3. This sequence joins TRBV2 and TRBJ1-2; D is possibly TRBD1 (5 bases). CDR3 length equals 14 residues. The germline V gene has CDR1 SNHLY and CDR2 FYNNEI. The germline V and J ends were trimmed by 9 bases and 3 bases, with 17 bases remaining between them. The CDR3 bases are TGTGCCAGTACCATGCGCCAGGGCTACTATGGCTACACCTTC. Translating gives CASTMRQGYYGYTF. The variable domain in full, with the rest retrieved from reference TRBV2 and TRBJ1-2, is EPEVTQTPSHQVTQMGQEVILRCVPISNHLYFYWYRQILGQKVEFLVSFYNNEISEKSEIFDDQFSVERPDGSNFTLKIRSTKLEDSAMYFCASTMRQGYYGYTFGSGTRLTVV.

Concerning this clone: The same CDR3 can be traced to other DNA sequences in this sample. The chain uses TRBV9 and TRBJ1-2, with D unresolved. The V gene lost 8 bases and the J gene lost 5 bases, with 19 bases spanning the gap. Germline V gene lookup returns CDR1 SGDLS and CDR2 YYNGEE. The CDR3 contains 14 residues. The CDR3 DNA sequence: TGTGCCAGTACCGCGGGGAGTGGTAATTATGGCTACACCTTC. It codes for CASTAGSGNYGYTF.

In this sample, this clone turned up once. CDR3 nucleotides: TGTGCCAGCAGTTACTCGGGAGAGGAGGAGACCCAGTACTTC. This encodes CASSYSGEEETQYF. V is TRBV6-5 and J is TRBJ2-5, with D perhaps matching TRBD2 (5 bases). This CDR3 comprises 14 residues. CDR1 and CDR2 from the germline V gene are MNHEY and SVGAGI. The ends were cut back, 0 bases at V and 5 bases at J, with 10 bases in the middle.

The genes are TRBV11-2 and TRBJ1-2, with 10 bases lining up with TRBD1. The CDR3 sequence is 15 residues long. Trimming removed 6 bases from V and 8 bases from J; junction bases left unmatched: 12. In germline, CDR1 is SGHAT, CDR2 FQNNGV. CDR3 amino acids: CASSVGRDRGRGYTF. Written as DNA, the CDR3 is TGTGCCAGCAGTGTCGGGCGGGACAGGGGCCGAGGCTACACCTTC.

The V call is TRBV5-1, the J call TRBJ2-5; 8 nucleotides align to TRBD1. The CDR3 is made up of 16 amino acids. The ends lost 0 bases at V and 3 bases at J; junction bases unmatched: 7. CDR1 SGHRS and CDR2 YFSETQ come from the germline V gene. DNA for the CDR3: TGCGCCAGCAGCTTGGGGGACAGGATCCTCAAAGAGACCCAGTACTTC. It encodes CASSLGDRILKETQYF.

This chain links TRBV7-8 with TRBJ1-2, with TRBD1 as a possible D gene (6 bases). This CDR3 is built from 13 residues. The ends were cut back, 5 bases at V and 4 bases at J, with 11 bases in the middle. CDR1 and CDR2 (germline): SGHVS, FQNEAQ. CDR3 DNA: TGTGCCAGCAGCCGCGACAGGCTCTATGGCTACACCTTC. It is translated as CASSRDRLYGYTF.

The chain employs TRBV5-1 and TRBJ2-7, with 8 nucleotides matching TRBD1. Looked up from germline, CDR1 is SGHRS and CDR2 is YFSETQ. This CDR3 contains 15 residues. J was trimmed by 3 bases and V by 2 bases; bases with no gene match: 7. The CDR3 reads CASSLLQGASYEQYF. In nucleotides, the CDR3 is TGCGCCAGCAGCTTACTCCAGGGGGCAAGCTACGAGCAGTACTTC.

This clone was counted only a few times. The V call is TRBV21-1, the J call TRBJ2-6; the D call in the table, TRBD1, was not verified against the DNA. TRBV21-1 is labeled a pseudogene. The CDR3 is 18 amino acids. Here the CDR3 DNA reads TGTGCCAGCAGCAAAGAGGGGATCGACTTCTCTGGGGCCAACGTCCTGACTTTC. The encoded protein is CASSKEGIDFSGANVLTF.

The chain combines TRBV7-2 with TRBJ2-2; no reliable D call. Per germline, CDR1 SGHTA and CDR2 FQGNSA. V was cut by 5 bases and J by 5 bases, with 6 bases left in between. This CDR3 has 12 amino acids. This CDR3 reads CASSRDTGELFF. The CDR3 region has the DNA TGTGCCAGCAGCCGCGATACCGGGGAGCTGTTTTTT.

This sequence joins TRBV14 and TRBJ2-3, with a tentative D call TRBD1 (5 bases). In germline, CDR1 is SGHDN, CDR2 FVKESK. Trimming took 2 bases from V and 5 from J, leaving 14 bases between them. This CDR3 contains 15 residues. This CDR3 is CASSQSTRTLDTQYF. CDR3 DNA sequence: TGTGCCAGCAGCCAAAGTACCAGGACACTAGATACGCAGTATTTT.

The chain joins TRBV10-3 to TRBJ2-7; 7 nucleotides line up with TRBD2. V lost 3 bases and J lost 6; bases outside the gene matches: 8. This CDR3 contains 14 residues. Looked up from germline, CDR1 is ENHRY and CDR2 is SYGVKD. The CDR3 coding sequence is TGTGCCATCAGTGACCTGAGCCTAGCGGCCGAGCAGTACTTC. The encoded protein is CAISDLSLAAEQYF.

V gene TRBV7-2 combines with J gene TRBJ2-1; 9 nucleotides align to TRBD1. This CDR3 is built from 15 residues. Germline loops: CDR1 SGHTA, CDR2 FQGNSA. Trimming took 5 bases from V and 4 from J; bases not matched to a gene: 6. The CDR3 here is CASSPGTGNYNEQFF. The CDR3 DNA is TGTGCCAGCAGCCCCGGGACAGGGAATTACAATGAGCAGTTCTTC.

The chain employs TRBV5-5 and TRBJ2-1, with 10 positions matching TRBD2. V lost 3 bases and J lost 4; bases outside the gene matches: 13. The CDR3 totals 18 residues. Per the germline V gene, CDR1 is SGHKS and CDR2 is YYEKEE (reference sequence). The CDR3 nucleotides read TGTGCCAGCAGCTCCCGGATAGCGGGAGGAATGGGATACAATGAGCAGTTCTTC. Translated: CASSSRIAGGMGYNEQFF.

The chain links TRBV21-1 to TRBJ2-1; the table calls TRBD2, which could not be checked here. TRBV21-1 is designated a pseudogene. The CDR3 is 17 residues long. The CDR3 loop is CASSTHLFPSAYNEQFF. The CDR3 coding sequence is TGTGCCAGCAGCACGCACTTGTTTCCTTCGGCCTACAATGAGCAGTTCTTC.

V and J are TRBV7-9 and TRBJ2-7; D uncertain. The CDR3 spans 13 residues. The V gene's germline CDR1 is SEHNR and CDR2 FQNEAQ (reference sequence). Trimming left V 2 bases short and J 4 bases short, with 9 bases between. Here the CDR3 DNA reads TGTGCCAGCAGCTTAACGTCTCAGTACGAGCAGTACTTC. Amino acid sequence: CASSLTSQYEQYF.

V is TRBV7-9 and J is TRBJ2-1, with 9 bases fitting TRBD1. The V and J ends lost 4 bases and 6 bases, in that order; junction bases with no gene match: 1. Germline CDR1 SEHNR, CDR2 FQNEAQ (reference sequence). CDR3 length: 13 residues. CDR3 in amino acids: CASSSTGGNEQFF. The CDR3 DNA sequence: TGTGCCAGCAGCTCGACAGGGGGCAATGAGCAGTTCTTC.